Below, 12 T cell receptor beta chains from the same sample are listed, as sequenced in a study of cytomegalovirus exposure and HLA in healthy donors. Primers included in the PCR were 60 Vbeta and 13 Jbeta primers. The method was immunoSEQ multiplex PCR; TCRdb's version includes in-frame clones alone and lacks a portion of them. The sample holds tens of thousands of clones, about 66% seen once. Material for sequencing was PBMCs. These receptor sequences come from a man in his forties in good health and CMV-seropositive.

This clone was seen once. This rearrangement joins TRBV27 to TRBJ2-7; a weak D match, TRBD2 (6 bases). The CDR3 is 14 residues long. Trimming took 5 bases from V and 2 from J, leaving 13 bases between them. From germline, CDR1 is MNHEY and CDR2 SMNVEV (reference sequence). The CDR3 nucleotides are TGTGCCAGCAGTGTCGGCGGGGAGGCCTACGAGCAGTACTTC. Its translation: CASSVGGEAYEQYF.

V is TRBV11-2 and J is TRBJ2-3, with TRBD1 matching 8 bases. CDR3 length: 15 residues. V shed 4 bases and J 0 bases; nucleotides not matched to a gene: 3. The germline CDR1 and CDR2 sequences are SGHAT and FQNNGV. DNA for the CDR3: TGTGCCAGCAGCTCCTACAGGGGGAGCACAGATACGCAGTATTTT. Residues: CASSSYRGSTDTQYF.

The sample holds a few counts of this clone. The chain is built from TRBV29-1 and TRBJ1-4, with a tentative D call TRBD1 (6 bases). The germline CDR1 and CDR2 sequences are SQVTM and ANQGSEA. Trimming took off 7 bases at V and 3 bases at J, with 18 bases between the two ends. This CDR3 contains 15 residues. As DNA, the CDR3 is TGCAGCGCCCAAGGGGTGCGGGGGCCTAATGAAAAACTGTTTTTT. This sequence encodes CSAQGVRGPNEKLFF.

Turning to this clone: Germline is not matched at one junction end, which may reflect a read error. The chain joins TRBV7-2 to TRBJ1-2; 7 nucleotides line up with TRBD1. This CDR3 has 14 amino acids. Germline V gene data show CDR1 as SGHTA and CDR2 as FQGNSA. This CDR3 reads CASSPSPTGDGYTF. The CDR3 bases are TGTGCCAGCAGCCCCTCCCCAACAGGGGATGGGTACACCTTC.

This chain links TRBV6-1 with TRBJ2-3; 9 nucleotides align to TRBD2. This CDR3 is 15 amino acids long. From germline, CDR1 is MNHNS and CDR2 SASEGT. V shed 6 bases and J 1 base; nucleotides not matched to a gene: 5. CDR3 DNA: TGTGCCAGCAGCCCCGAGCGGGGGGGCACAGATACGCAGTATTTT. Protein sequence: CASSPERGGTDTQYF.

This clone has a handful of counts. V gene TRBV6-1 combines with J gene TRBJ1-5; D is undetermined. Germline values: CDR1 MNHNS, CDR2 SASEGT. The germline V and J ends were trimmed by 4 bases and 4 bases, with 14 bases remaining between them. This CDR3 has 15 residues. CDR3 region: CASSVGASGNQPQHF. The CDR3, as DNA: TGTGCCAGCAGTGTGGGTGCCTCGGGTAATCAGCCCCAGCATTTT.

The chain joins TRBV7-3 to TRBJ1-5, with TRBD1 matching 10 bases. Germline values: CDR1 SGHTA, CDR2 FQGTGA. After removal of 4 bases from V and 2 bases from J, the junction contained 11 bases not matched to a gene. The CDR3 contains 18 residues. The CDR3 DNA reads TGTGCCAGCAGCTCAAAGGCGACAGGGGGCAAAGGCAATCAGCCCCAGCATTTT. Translated: CASSSKATGGKGNQPQHF. Complete variable domain (other parts from reference TRBV7-3 and TRBJ1-5): GAGVSQTPSNKVTEKGKYVELRCDPISGHTALYWYRQSLGQGPEFLIYFQGTGAADDSGLPNDRFFAVRPEGSVSTLKIQRTERGDSAVYLCASSSKATGGKGNQPQHFGDGTRLSIL.

The chain combines TRBV12-5 with TRBJ2-7, with D unresolved. The CDR3 contains 11 residues. Between the trimmed V and J ends, which lost 2 bases and 5 bases, there was a span of 4 bases. The germline V gene encodes CDR1 LGHNT and CDR2 FRNRAP. The CDR3 loop reads CASGLRDEQYF. The CDR3 DNA follows: TGTGCTAGTGGTTTGCGAGACGAGCAGTACTTC.

This clone appeared a few times. In DNA, the CDR3 is TGTGCCACCAGCGGGGGACAGGGGGTGTATAATTCACCCCTCCACTTT. It encodes CATSGGQGVYNSPLHF. The chain is built from TRBV15 and TRBJ1-6; 11 positions agree with TRBD1. Losses at the gene ends were 5 bases for V and 4 bases for J; bases not matched to a gene: 4. Germline CDR1 and CDR2: LNHNV and YYDKDF (reference sequence). This CDR3 has 16 residues.

The CDR3 sequence: CASSFLTTGVAEAFF. CDR3 nucleotide sequence: TGTGCCAGCAGTTTCCTGACGACAGGGGTTGCTGAAGCTTTCTTT. V gene TRBV28 combines with J gene TRBJ1-1, with TRBD1 matching 8 bases. This CDR3 comprises 15 residues. With V trimmed by 3 bases and J by 6 bases, 9 bases remained unmatched. Germline assignment: CDR1 MDHEN and CDR2 SYDVKM.

V usage is TRBV12-5 and J usage is TRBJ1-3; no definite D call. From germline, CDR1 is LGHNT and CDR2 FRNRAP. The CDR3 has 18 amino acids. V was clipped by 0 bases and J by 3 bases, with 18 bases between them. DNA of the CDR3: TGTGCTAGTGGTTTGGTAAGGATGACGAGGGATATTGGAAACACCATATATTTT. Translation gives CASGLVRMTRDIGNTIYF.

The chain carries TRBV9 and TRBJ1-6; 7 bases are a match to TRBD1. The CDR3 covers 15 residues. Germline V gene lookup returns CDR1 SGDLS and CDR2 YYNGEE. The J segment lost 7 bases and the V segment lost 4 bases, leaving 8 bases of the junction unmatched. The CDR3 spells CASSPRTGKNSPLHF. Written as DNA, the CDR3 is TGTGCCAGCAGCCCCCGGACAGGAAAAAATTCACCCCTCCACTTT.